This T cell receptor (beta chain) was found in a study of blood T cell repertoires in COVID-19. The table came from immunoSEQ multiplex PCR; TCRdb's copy has only in-frame clones and leaves some out. The table records 68,000 or so clones, roughly 91% of them present only once. Per germline, CDR1 GTSNPN and CDR2 SVGIG (reference sequence). V was trimmed by 3 bases and J by 3 bases, leaving 11 bases between them. The CDR3 covers 13 residues. Seattle patients were enrolled during active infection and followed longitudinally. Sequences were obtained from peripheral blood. V is TRBV30 and J is TRBJ2-5, with D possibly TRBD1 on 5 matching bases. This clonotype originated in a man aged 40-49 years with COVID-19, enrolled during active disease. The CDR3 region has the DNA TGTGCCTGGAGAAAAACAGGTGAAGAGACCCAGTACTTC. Protein sequence: CAWRKTGEETQYF.